This T cell receptor beta chain was identified in a study of response to subunit inactivated influenza vaccine. In germline, CDR1 is MGHRA, CDR2 YSYEKL. The CDR3 totals 15 residues. V was pared by 4 bases and J by 2 bases, with 13 bases between. TCRdb itself ran the RT-PCR reads through MiXCR, one entry per CDR3 protein. The sample records about 530,000 distinct CDR3 sequences, over 10% being singletons. For this clonotype: Its antigen is not known.

Study-level points and caveats: It was suggested by the authors that few new T cells are recruited by each seasonal influenza vaccination.

This sequence originates from a man aged 50 to 60 who received an inactivated influenza vaccine. The chain combines TRBV4-1 with TRBJ2-3; the D gene is possibly TRBD1 (5 bases). The source material was PBMCs from blood, sampled 35 to 45 days after vaccination. CDR3 region: CASSPTGVNTDTQYF. The DNA for the CDR3 is TGCGCCAGCAGCCCAACAGGAGTAAACACAGATACGCAGTATTTT.